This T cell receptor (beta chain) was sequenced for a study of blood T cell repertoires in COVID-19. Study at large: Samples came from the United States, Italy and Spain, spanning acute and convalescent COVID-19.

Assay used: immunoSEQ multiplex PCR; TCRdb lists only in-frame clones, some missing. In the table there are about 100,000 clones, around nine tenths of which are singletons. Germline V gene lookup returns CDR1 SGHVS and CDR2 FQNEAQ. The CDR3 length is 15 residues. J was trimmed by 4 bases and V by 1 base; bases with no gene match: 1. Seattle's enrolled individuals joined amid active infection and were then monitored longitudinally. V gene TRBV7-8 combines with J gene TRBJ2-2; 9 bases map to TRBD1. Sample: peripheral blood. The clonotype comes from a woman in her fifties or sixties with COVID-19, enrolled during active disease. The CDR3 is CASSLGTGATGELFF. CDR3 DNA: TGTGCCAGCAGCTTAGGGACAGGGGCCACCGGGGAGCTGTTTTTT.